A few counts support the clone carrying this TCR beta chain. Its antigen is unidentified. This entry belongs to a study of T-cell memory formation after mild COVID-19. Study in general: There were largely donor-specific TCR clusters.

Germline-derived CDR1 and CDR2 are SEHNR and FQNEAQ (reference sequence). V lost 6 bases and J 5 bases, leaving 13 bases between the germline ends. The CDR3 sequence is 14 residues long. TCRdb processed the 5' RACE reads anew with MiXCR; each CDR3 protein has one entry. The sample gives a few hundred thousand distinct CDR3 sequences, roughly 15% of which show up once; around 20% is in the top ten. General study results and limits: CD4+ clones that contracted lay mainly in CM and EM; CD8+ ones lay in EMRA. Clones contracting over day 15 to 85 were CD4/CD8 balanced, with later expanders leaning CD4+. Memory sampled before infection contained some responding clones, suggesting cross-reactive memory joined.

The sequence came from a man aged 18 to 29 who had mild COVID-19 (a few samples of this study predate the infection). Cell type and time point are not known. Sequenced material: PBMCs or a T cell subset sorted from them (not recorded which). This rearrangement joins TRBV7-9 to TRBJ2-2, with TRBD1 as a possible D gene (6 bases). The CDR3 region has the DNA TGTGCCAGCAGAGCTAGGACAGATACCGGGGAGCTGTTTTTT. Its protein product is CASRARTDTGELFF.